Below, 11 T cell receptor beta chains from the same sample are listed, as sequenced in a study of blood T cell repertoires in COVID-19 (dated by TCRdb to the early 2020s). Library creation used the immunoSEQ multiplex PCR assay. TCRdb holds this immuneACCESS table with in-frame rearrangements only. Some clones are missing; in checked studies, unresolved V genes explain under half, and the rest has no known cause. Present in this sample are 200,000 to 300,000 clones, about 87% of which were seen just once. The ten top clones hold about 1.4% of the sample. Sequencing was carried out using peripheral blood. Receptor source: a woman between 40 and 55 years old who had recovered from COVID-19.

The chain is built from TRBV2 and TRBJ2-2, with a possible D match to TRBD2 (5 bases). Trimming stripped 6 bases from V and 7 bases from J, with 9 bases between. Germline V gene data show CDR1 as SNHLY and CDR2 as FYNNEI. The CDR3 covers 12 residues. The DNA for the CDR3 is TGTGCCAGCAGCCCCGGGGTCGGGGAGCTGTTTTTT. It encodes CASSPGVGELFF.

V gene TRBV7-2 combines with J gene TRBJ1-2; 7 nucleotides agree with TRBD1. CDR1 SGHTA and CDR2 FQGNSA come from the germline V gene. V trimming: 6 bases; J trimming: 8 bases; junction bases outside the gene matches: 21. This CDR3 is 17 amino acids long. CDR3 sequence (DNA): TGTGCCAGCAGACTGGGGGGTGACGGCAGGGGGGCGTACGGCTACACCTTC. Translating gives CASRLGGDGRGAYGYTF.

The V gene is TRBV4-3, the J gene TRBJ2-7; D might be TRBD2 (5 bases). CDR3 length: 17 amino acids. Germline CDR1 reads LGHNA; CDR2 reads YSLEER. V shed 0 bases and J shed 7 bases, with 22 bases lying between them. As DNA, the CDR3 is TGCGCCAGCAGCCAAGATTTACGGCGCCAGGCCCCGGGGGAGCAGTACTTC. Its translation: CASSQDLRRQAPGEQYF.

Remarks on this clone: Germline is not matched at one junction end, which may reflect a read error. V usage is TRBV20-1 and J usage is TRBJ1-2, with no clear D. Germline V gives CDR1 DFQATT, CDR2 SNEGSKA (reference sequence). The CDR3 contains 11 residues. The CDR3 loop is CSARARSVPAF. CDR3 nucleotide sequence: TGCAGTGCTAGAGCTCGGTCCGTCCCTGCCTTC.

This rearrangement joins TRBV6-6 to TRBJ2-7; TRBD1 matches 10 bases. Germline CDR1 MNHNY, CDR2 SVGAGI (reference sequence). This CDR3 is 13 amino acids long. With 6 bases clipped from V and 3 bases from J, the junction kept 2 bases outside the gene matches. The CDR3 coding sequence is TGTGCCAGCAGCGGACAGGGGGTCTACGAGCAGTACTTC. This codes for CASSGQGVYEQYF.

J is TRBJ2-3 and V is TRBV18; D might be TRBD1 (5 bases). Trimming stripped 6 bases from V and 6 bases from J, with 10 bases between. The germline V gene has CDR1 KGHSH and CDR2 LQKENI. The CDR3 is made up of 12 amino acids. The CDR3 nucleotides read TGTGCCAGCTCTCAGGACACCGATACGCAGTATTTT. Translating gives CASSQDTDTQYF.

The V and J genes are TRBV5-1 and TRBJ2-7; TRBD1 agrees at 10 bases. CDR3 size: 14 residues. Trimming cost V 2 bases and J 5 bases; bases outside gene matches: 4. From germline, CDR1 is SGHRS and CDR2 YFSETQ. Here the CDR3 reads CASSLGQGGDEQYF. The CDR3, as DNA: TGCGCCAGCAGCTTAGGACAGGGGGGCGACGAGCAGTACTTC.

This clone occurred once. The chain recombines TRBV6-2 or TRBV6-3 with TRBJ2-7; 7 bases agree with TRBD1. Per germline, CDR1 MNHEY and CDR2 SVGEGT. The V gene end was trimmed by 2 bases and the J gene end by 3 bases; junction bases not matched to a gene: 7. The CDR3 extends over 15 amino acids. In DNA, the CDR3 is TGTGCCAGCAGTTACCGGGACAGTGACGTCTACGAGCAGTACTTC. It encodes CASSYRDSDVYEQYF.

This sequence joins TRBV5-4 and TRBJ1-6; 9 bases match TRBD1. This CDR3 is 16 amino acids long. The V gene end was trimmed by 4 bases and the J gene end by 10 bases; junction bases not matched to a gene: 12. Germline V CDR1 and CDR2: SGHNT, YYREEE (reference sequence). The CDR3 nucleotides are TGTGCCAGCAGCCCAGGGACAGGGACAGGTGTATCACCCCTCCACTTT. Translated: CASSPGTGTGVSPLHF.

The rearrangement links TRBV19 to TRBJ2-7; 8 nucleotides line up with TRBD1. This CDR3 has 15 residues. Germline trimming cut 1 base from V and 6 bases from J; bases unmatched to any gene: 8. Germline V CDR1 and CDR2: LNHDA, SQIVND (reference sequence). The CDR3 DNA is TGTGCCAGTAGTATAGCCAGGGGGCGCCTAAGCGAGCAGTACTTC. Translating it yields CASSIARGRLSEQYF.

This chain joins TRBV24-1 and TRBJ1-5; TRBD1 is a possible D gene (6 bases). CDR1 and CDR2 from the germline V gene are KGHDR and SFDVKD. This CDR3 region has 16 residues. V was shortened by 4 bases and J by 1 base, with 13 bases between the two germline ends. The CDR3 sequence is CATSELDRQSNQPQHF. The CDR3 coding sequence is TGTGCCACCAGTGAGCTCGACAGGCAGAGCAATCAGCCCCAGCATTTT.